One and the same sample provided the 4 T cell receptor beta chains below, sequenced in a study of blood T cell repertoires in COVID-19. Sequencing used immunoSEQ multiplex PCR; TCRdb keeps in-frame clones, though not all of them. The sample lists about 76,000 clones, roughly 85% occurring once. Sequencing was carried out using peripheral blood. All receptors come from a man aged 50 or older with COVID-19, enrolled during active disease.

This clone came up once. The chain links TRBV28 to TRBJ2-5; TRBD2 matches at 8 bases. The CDR3 loop spans 14 amino acids. J lost 5 bases, V lost 6 bases, and 8 bases had no gene match. Germline CDR1 and CDR2: MDHEN and SYDVKM. The CDR3 bases are TGTGCCAGCAGGCCCCGGGGGGGCTGGGAGACCCAGTACTTC. Its protein product is CASRPRGGWETQYF.

The chain uses TRBV27 and TRBJ2-5; 12 nucleotides line up with TRBD2. Germline CDR1 and CDR2: MNHEY and SMNVEV (reference sequence). V shed 6 bases and J 5 bases; nucleotides not matched to a gene: 7. The CDR3 contains 15 residues. The CDR3 here is CASSRLAGVRETQYF. The CDR3 nucleotides are TGTGCCAGCAGCAGACTAGCGGGAGTAAGGGAGACCCAGTACTTC.

V and J are TRBV6-5 and TRBJ1-6; no reliable D call. The germline V and J ends were trimmed by 6 bases and 10 bases, with 13 bases remaining between them. The CDR3 extends over 13 amino acids. CDR1 and CDR2 from the germline V gene are MNHEY and SVGAGI. CDR3 coding DNA: TGTGCCAGCAGGGGTCCGCGGGTCTCACCCCTCCACTTT. Translated, it gives CASRGPRVSPLHF.

V and J are TRBV19 and TRBJ2-1, with D maybe TRBD2 (5 bases). CDR1 LNHDA and CDR2 SQIVND come from the germline V gene (reference sequence). The CDR3 consists of 15 residues. Between the trimmed V and J ends, which lost 3 bases and 1 base, there was a span of 10 bases. CDR3 DNA sequence: TGTGCCAGTAGTATTAGAGCGGAATCCTACAATGAGCAGTTCTTC. Residues: CASSIRAESYNEQFF.